This T cell receptor beta chain comes out of a study of shared clonotypes between healthy human individuals. Study-level results: Researchers found naive subsets generally carried larger estimated richness than memory subsets.

Terminally differentiated effector memory CD45RA+ cells were excluded by CCR7 positive selection of CD45RO-negative cells. Germline CDR1 is SGHDT and CDR2 is YYEEEE. The CDR3 runs 14 residues. V lost 6 bases, J lost 6 bases, and 19 bases lay in between. Notes on this clone: Its antigen is currently unknown.

Clones were read by immunoSEQ multiplex PCR, and TCRdb kept only the in-frame ones, dropping some. The sample has roughly 2 million clones, about 95% seen once; the top ten hold roughly 1%. V usage is TRBV5-6 and J usage is TRBJ2-7; the D call may be TRBD1 or TRBD2 (7 bases each). The sample comprised naive CD8+ T cells sorted from blood. This clonotype was obtained from a young man in good health. In DNA form, the CDR3 reads TGTGCCAGCACCACCGCAGGGGGGGTCGGCGAGCAGTACTTC. It specifies CASTTAGGVGEQYF.